This record concerns one T cell receptor (beta chain) sequence. Antigen specificity is unknown. The source of the sample is a study of a mutant IDH1 vaccine in newly diagnosed glioma. The wider study: Held at week 35, visit V12 was the safety follow-up, and visit V13 followed at week 47.

Assay: immunoSEQ multiplex PCR; the TCRdb copy retains only in-frame clones and omits some. This sample has 50,000 to 65,000 clones; about two thirds occur once, and the top ten carry under 5.5%. Findings and caveats of the study: Immune responses induced by vaccination arose in about 93% of the patients.

The time point here: week 47, end of study. Doses consisted of 300 ug of mutant IDH1 20-mer peptide each, paired with topical imiquimod. Germline CDR1 SNHLY, CDR2 FYNNEI. There are 14 residues in the CDR3. V was clipped by 2 bases and J by 1 base, with 8 bases between them. The sample consisted of peripheral blood mononuclear cells (PBMCs), taken from a glioma patient whose treatment included an IDH1 peptide vaccine. The clonotype comes from a middle-aged man with glioma. Some clones in this sample may be carry-over from other donors' samples. The chain links TRBV2 to TRBJ1-2, with D perhaps TRBD1 (6 bases). CDR3 loop: CASSEKDSNYGYTF. The CDR3 DNA is TGTGCCAGCAGTGAAAAGGACAGTAACTATGGCTACACCTTC.